This T cell receptor beta chain was profiled in a study of beta chain features in type 1 diabetes. General observations from the study: People with Type 1 diabetes carried modestly yet significantly shorter TCRB CDR3s in all four CD4+ subsets. When cDNA is sequenced, cells with high TCR expression could be over-represented.

cDNA synthesis used the whole RNA isolate, giving expressed TCRB sequences. Sequenced by immunoSEQ multiplex PCR; TCRdb stores in-frame clones only, minus some. Of approximately 37,000 clones detected, roughly 67% appear once; the ten largest clones hold around 2%. The V and J ends lost 0 bases and 2 bases, in that order; junction bases with no gene match: 2. Germline V lookup: CDR1 KGHSH, CDR2 LQKENI. The CDR3 runs to 17 residues. Comment on this clone: As yet, its antigen is unknown.

The chain employs TRBV18 and TRBJ2-1, with 12 bases matching TRBD2. Material for sequencing was Tregs from blood. The clonotype was recovered from a woman in her twenties or thirties in good health. The CDR3 DNA sequence: TGTGCCAGCTCACCACCCGGACTAGCGGGACCCTACAATGAGCAGTTCTTC. Amino acids: CASSPPGLAGPYNEQFF.